Here is one T cell receptor (beta chain) with its context. Its antigen is undetermined. Measured with immunoSEQ multiplex PCR; TCRdb has only the in-frame clones, and not every one. Of 95,000 to 150,000 clones listed, 70% to 90% were seen once; the top ten hold approximately 7%. Ipilimumab CTLA-4 blockade and focal radiation were given to patients with chemo-refractory metastatic non-small-cell lung cancer. This sample is part of a study of radiotherapy plus CTLA-4 blockade in lung cancer. Study background: Objective responses were recorded in over 15% of patients, with disease control recorded in 31%.

V was cut by 2 bases and J by 7 bases, with 12 bases left in between. The CDR3 is made up of 13 amino acids. Germline V gene sequence: CDR1 SGHTS, CDR2 YDEGEE. Broader study findings: Clones derived from tumor TCRs expanded in blood after radiotherapy plus ipilimumab. Together with interferon-beta, which increased in serum after radiation, early dynamic changes in blood T cell clones were reportedly the best predictors of response.

The chain combines TRBV5-8 with TRBJ1-1; D is unresolved. The specimen was peripheral blood, collected from a patient treated with radiotherapy plus ipilimumab. The clonotype comes from a human donor with non-small cell lung cancer that progressed on radiotherapy plus ipilimumab. The CDR3 DNA reads as TGTGCCAGCAGCTTCCCTAGTTTCGATGAAGCTTTCTTT. It codes for CASSFPSFDEAFF.